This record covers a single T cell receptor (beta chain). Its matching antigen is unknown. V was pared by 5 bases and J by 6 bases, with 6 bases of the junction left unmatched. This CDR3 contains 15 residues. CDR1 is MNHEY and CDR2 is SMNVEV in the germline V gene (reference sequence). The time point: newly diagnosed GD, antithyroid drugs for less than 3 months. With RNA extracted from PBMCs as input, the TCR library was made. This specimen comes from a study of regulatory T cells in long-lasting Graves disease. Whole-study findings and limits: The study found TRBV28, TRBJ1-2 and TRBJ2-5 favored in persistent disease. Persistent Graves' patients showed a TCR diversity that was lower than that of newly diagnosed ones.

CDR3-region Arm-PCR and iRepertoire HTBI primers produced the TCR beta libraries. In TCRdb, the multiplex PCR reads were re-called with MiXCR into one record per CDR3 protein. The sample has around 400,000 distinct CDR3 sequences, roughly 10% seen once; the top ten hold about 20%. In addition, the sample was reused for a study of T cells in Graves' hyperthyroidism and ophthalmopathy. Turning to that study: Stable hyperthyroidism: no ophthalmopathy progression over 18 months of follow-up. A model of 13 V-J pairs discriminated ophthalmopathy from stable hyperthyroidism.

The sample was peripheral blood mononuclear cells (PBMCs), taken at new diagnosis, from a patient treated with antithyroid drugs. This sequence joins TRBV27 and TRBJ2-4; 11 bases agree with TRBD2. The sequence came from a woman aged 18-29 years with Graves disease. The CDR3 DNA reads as TGTGCCAGCAGTCCGGGACTAGCGGTGATAAACATTCAGTACTTC. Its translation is CASSPGLAVINIQYF.